This T cell receptor beta chain originates from a study of cytotoxic CD8 clonotypes in ibrutinib-treated CLL. The data were produced by immunoSEQ multiplex PCR, yet TCRdb's version contains in-frame clones alone and is incomplete. The repertoire has about 310,000 clones, about 80% of them found once; the top ten carry over 6.5%. The germline V gene encodes CDR1 MNHEY and CDR2 SVGAGI. Trimming stripped 8 bases from V and 1 base from J, with 11 bases between. The CDR3 runs to 13 residues. The chain carries TRBV6-5 and TRBJ1-1, with a weak D call TRBD1 (5 bases). The sample was PBMCs, taken before ibrutinib treatment. This receptor was identified in a human donor with chronic lymphocytic leukemia. The CDR3 region is CASRARANTEAFF. Written as DNA, the CDR3 is TGTGCCAGCCGGGCCAGGGCGAACACTGAAGCTTTCTTT.